The text below deals with one T cell receptor (beta chain). This entry comes from a study of blood T cell repertoires in COVID-19. The CDR3 contains 16 residues. In germline, CDR1 is SGHAT, CDR2 FQNNGV. V was pared by 3 bases and J by 6 bases, with 7 bases of the junction left unmatched. The authors' processing: It was from reference gene primer amplification that nucleated cell counts were estimated. The protocol was immunoSEQ multiplex PCR, while the TCRdb copy is restricted to in-frame clones and leaves out a portion. Clonal size and the V and J genes are those of that table, whereas D and trimming came from the DNA. The table has some 200,000 clones, 70% to 90% seen once.

What was sequenced was peripheral blood. The V gene is TRBV11-2, the J gene TRBJ1-6; 8 bases map to TRBD1. The sequence was obtained from a man aged 50 to 59 with acute or convalescent COVID-19. CDR3 loop: CASSFSTGAGNSPLHF. DNA for the CDR3: TGTGCCAGCAGCTTCTCGACAGGGGCGGGTAATTCACCCCTCCACTTT.